This T cell receptor (beta chain) is from a study of blood T cell repertoires in COVID-19. At the level of the study: Sources were T cells, B-cell-depleted T cells, or PBMCs; the material itself was cDNA or gDNA.

Trimming cost V 1 base and J 0 bases; bases outside gene matches: 3. The CDR3 is 15 amino acids. The V gene's germline CDR1 is SGHDT and CDR2 YYEEEE. Measured with immunoSEQ multiplex PCR; TCRdb has only the in-frame clones, and not every one. The table lists around 400,000 clones, about 88% of them singletons, with approximately 1.5% in the top ten. The TCR sequence derives from a woman under 30 who had been exposed to COVID-19. Sequencing was done on a sample of PBMCs or T cells enriched from blood (not recorded which). The J gene is TRBJ2-7, the V gene TRBV5-6; 8 nucleotides agree with TRBD1. The CDR3 spells CASSLLGTGSYEQYF. Written as DNA, the CDR3 is TGTGCCAGCAGCTTGCTCGGGACAGGCTCCTACGAGCAGTACTTC. The full variable domain, its missing parts supplied by reference TRBV5-6 and TRBJ2-7, is DAGVTQSPTHLIKTRGQQVTLRCSPKSGHDTVSWYQQALGQGPQFIFQYYEEEERQRGNFPDRFSGHQFPNYSSELNVNALLLGDSALYLCASSLLGTGSYEQYFGPGTRLTVT.